Reported below is one TCR beta chain. Its antigen is still unknown. This entry belongs to a study of cytomegalovirus exposure and HLA in healthy donors. Findings and caveats of the study: Using a false discovery rate of 0.05, a later analysis showed that 15,000 to 20,000 TCR beta sequences were associated with HLA alleles. Presence/absence analyses rested on an assumption that sequencing depth was roughly uniform across donors.

PCR amplification relied on 60 Vbeta primers (plus 13 Jbeta primers). Repertoires were generated with immunoSEQ multiplex PCR, while TCRdb's copy carries only in-frame clones and drops some. Here the sample spans 90,000 to 150,000 clones, about three fifths being singletons. The clonotype was recovered from a man aged 40-49 years in good health and CMV-seropositive. Sequencing input: PBMCs.

The CDR3 sequence: CASSLEGVLGTEAFF. The CDR3 DNA sequence: TGTGCCAGCAGCTTGGAAGGGGTGTTAGGCACTGAAGCTTTCTTT. V and J are TRBV5-5 and TRBJ1-1; tentatively, D is TRBD1 (5 bases). Germline V lookup: CDR1 SGHKS, CDR2 YYEKEE (reference sequence). This CDR3 region has 15 residues. The V end was cut by 0 bases, the J end by 4 bases, with 13 bases between.